Listed below are T cell receptor beta chains from one sample, sequenced in a study of cytotoxic CD8 clonotypes in ibrutinib-treated CLL. Produced via immunoSEQ multiplex PCR; TCRdb's table is partial and in-frame only. The data show about 25,000 clones, around 74% seen once. Source: PBMCs, taken at disease progression, from a patient treated with ibrutinib. The receptors originated from a human donor with chronic lymphocytic leukemia. The CDR3 runs from the conserved cysteine through the conserved F or W. A D gene is named only where the DNA matches it firmly. A clone size is listed for some rows: how often the clone was seen (once, few, many), or a class if it is expanded.

abundance	v_gene	d_gene	j_gene	CDR3aa	CDR3nt
NA	TRBV5-5	TRBD2	TRBJ2-3	CASSWGLAGGADTQYF	TGTGCCAGCAGCTGGGGACTAGCGGGGGGCGCAGATACGCAGTATTTT
NA	TRBV5-1	TRBD1	TRBJ2-7	CASSLGGQGSHEQYF	TGCGCCAGCAGCTTGGGGGGACAGGGGAGCCACGAGCAGTACTTC
NA	TRBV7-9	TRBD1	TRBJ2-7	CASSYPTGSSYEQYF	TGTGCCAGCAGCTACCCGACAGGGAGCTCCTACGAGCAGTACTTC
NA	TRBV27	NA	TRBJ1-2	CASSFRDHRGYTF	TGTGCCAGCAGCTTCCGGGACCACCGGGGCTACACCTTC
NA	TRBV6-6	TRBD2	TRBJ2-5	CASSSLAGGRETQYF	TGTGCCAGCAGCTCCTTAGCGGGGGGGCGAGAGACCCAGTACTTC
NA	TRBV5-1	NA	TRBJ1-1	CASSPGPHLEATEAFF	TGCGCCAGCAGCCCCGGACCTCATTTGGAGGCCACTGAAGCTTTCTTT
NA	TRBV6-5	NA	TRBJ1-1	CASSYTENTEAFF	TGTGCCAGCAGTTACACAGAAAACACTGAAGCTTTCTTT
NA	TRBV27	TRBD1	TRBJ1-5	CASSLTGGVNQPQHF	TGTGCCAGCAGTTTAACAGGGGGGGTCAATCAGCCCCAGCATTTT
once	TRBV5-4	NA	TRBJ1-6	CASSLWGLNNSPLHF	TGTGCCAGCAGCTTGTGGGGACTGAATAATTCACCCCTCCACTTT
once	TRBV7-6	NA	TRBJ1-2	CASSLDPRADYGYTF	TGTGCCAGCAGCTTAGATCCTCGCGCGGATTATGGCTACACCTTC
NA	TRBV19	NA	TRBJ1-1	CASSIGTPHIFF	TGTGCCAGTAGCATAGGGACGCCACATATTTTCTTT
NA	TRBV19	NA	TRBJ2-3	CASTPTQSTDTQYF	TGTGCCAGTACACCCACACAGAGCACAGATACGCAGTATTTT
once	TRBV5-1	NA	TRBJ1-1	CASSLEHLNTEAFF	TGCGCCAGCAGCTTGGAACATCTGAACACTGAAGCTTTCTTT
NA	TRBV6-5	NA	TRBJ2-1	CASSYSGENEQFF	TGTGCCAGCAGTTACTCGGGGGAGAATGAGCAGTTCTTC
NA	TRBV6-1	NA	TRBJ2-3	CASSEVDSTDTQYF	TGTGCCAGCAGTGAAGTGGACTCCACAGATACGCAGTATTTT
NA	TRBV11-1	TRBD2	TRBJ2-3	CASSSRGAITDTQYF	TGTGCCAGCAGCTCGCGGGGGGCGATCACAGATACGCAGTATTTT
NA	TRBV2	NA	TRBJ1-2	CASRKVEGYTF	TGTGCCAGCAGGAAGGTCGAGGGCTACACCTTC
NA	TRBV10-2	TRBD2	TRBJ2-2	CASCVTLAGGGELFF	TGCGCCAGCTGCGTTACGCTAGCGGGGGGCGGGGAGCTGTTTTTT
once	TRBV4-3	NA	TRBJ1-1	CASSSLPRDTEAFF	TGCGCCAGCAGCTCCCTCCCGCGGGACACTGAAGCTTTCTTT
NA	TRBV5-1	TRBD1	TRBJ1-5	CASSPGQNSNQPQHF	TGCGCCAGCAGCCCGGGACAGAATAGCAATCAGCCCCAGCATTTT
NA	TRBV9	TRBD2	TRBJ2-1	CASSVVAGGYNEQFF	TGTGCCAGCAGCGTAGTTGCGGGGGGATACAATGAGCAGTTCTTC
NA	TRBV7-9	NA	TRBJ2-2	CASSLGSPPGELFF	TGTGCCAGCAGCTTAGGATCGCCGCCCGGGGAGCTGTTTTTT
NA	TRBV5-5	TRBD1	TRBJ1-5	CASSPGQGDLRVQPQHF	TGTGCCAGCAGCCCAGGACAGGGGGATCTACGGGTTCAGCCCCAGCATTTT
NA	TRBV11-2	NA	TRBJ2-7	CASSLVPSGYEQYF	TGTGCCAGCAGCTTAGTACCCTCGGGGTACGAGCAGTACTTC
NA	TRBV21-1	NA	TRBJ2-3	CASSKVFPSPGRQQYF	TGTGCCAGCAGCAAAGTCTTTCCTTCGCCGGGACGGCAACAGTATTTT
NA	TRBV7-3	TRBD2	TRBJ2-3	CASSFGTSGTDTQYF	TGTGCCAGCAGCTTCGGGACTAGCGGTACAGATACGCAGTATTTT
NA	TRBV5-1	NA	TRBJ1-6	CASSPDSQNSPLHF	TGCGCCAGCAGCCCGGACAGCCAGAATTCACCCCTCCACTTT
NA	TRBV4-1	NA	TRBJ1-1	CASSQGATGGTEAFF	TGCGCCAGCAGCCAGGGGGCCACGGGGGGGACTGAAGCTTTCTTT
NA	TRBV27	NA	TRBJ1-5	CASSSGPGAQPQHF	TGTGCCAGCAGTTCTGGGCCAGGTGCCCAGCCCCAGCATTTT
NA	TRBV5-1	NA	TRBJ1-4	CASSLSGQDEKLFF	TGCGCCAGCAGCTTGTCAGGGCAAGATGAAAAACTGTTTTTT